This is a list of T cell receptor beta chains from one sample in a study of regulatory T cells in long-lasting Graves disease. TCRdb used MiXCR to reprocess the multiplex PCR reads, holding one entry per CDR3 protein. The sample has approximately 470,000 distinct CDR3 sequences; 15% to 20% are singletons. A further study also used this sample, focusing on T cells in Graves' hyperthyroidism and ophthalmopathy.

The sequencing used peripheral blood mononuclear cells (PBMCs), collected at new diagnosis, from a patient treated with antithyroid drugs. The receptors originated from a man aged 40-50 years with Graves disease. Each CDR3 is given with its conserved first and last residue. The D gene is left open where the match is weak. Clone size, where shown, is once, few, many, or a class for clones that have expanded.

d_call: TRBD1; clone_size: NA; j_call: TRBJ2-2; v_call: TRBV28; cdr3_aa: CASSPLRPGQGTTGELFF; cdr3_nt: TGTGCCAGCAGTCCGCTCAGGCCGGGACAGGGGACCACCGGGGAGCTGTTTTTT
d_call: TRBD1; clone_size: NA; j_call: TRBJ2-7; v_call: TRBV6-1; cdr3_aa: CASSKRGTGGRSYEQYF; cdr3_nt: TGTGCCAGCAGTAAAAGGGGGACAGGTGGACGATCCTACGAGCAGTACTTC
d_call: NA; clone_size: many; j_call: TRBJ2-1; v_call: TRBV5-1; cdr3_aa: CASSFLNTSGNEQFF; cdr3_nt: TGCGCCAGCAGCTTTTTGAACACCTCTGGCAATGAGCAGTTCTTC
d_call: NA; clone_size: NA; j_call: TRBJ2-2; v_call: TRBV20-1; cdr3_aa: CSARDKKKQEPYANTGELFF; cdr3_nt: TGCAGTGCTAGAGACAAAAAAAAACAGGAACCCTACGCGAACACCGGGGAGCTGTTTTTT
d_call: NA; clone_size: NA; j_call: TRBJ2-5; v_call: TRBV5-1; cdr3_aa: CASSSSGRHQETQYF; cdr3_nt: TGCGCCAGCAGCTCCAGTGGCCGGCACCAAGAGACCCAGTACTTC
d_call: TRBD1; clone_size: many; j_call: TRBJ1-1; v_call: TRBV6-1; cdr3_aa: CASLPKTGGVSTEAFF; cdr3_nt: TGTGCCAGCTTACCCAAGACAGGGGGAGTGTCCACTGAAGCTTTCTTT
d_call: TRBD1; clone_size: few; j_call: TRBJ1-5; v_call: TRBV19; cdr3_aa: CASSRWDRSSNQPQHF; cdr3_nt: TGTGCCAGTAGTCGGTGGGACAGGTCGAGCAATCAGCCCCAGCATTTT
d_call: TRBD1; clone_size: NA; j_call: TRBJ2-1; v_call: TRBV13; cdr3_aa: CASSPKGQGREQFF; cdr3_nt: TGTGCCAGCAGCCCCAAGGGACAGGGGAGGGAGCAGTTCTTC
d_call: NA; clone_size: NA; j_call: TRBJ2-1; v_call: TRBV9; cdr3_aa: CASSAGTSVPHSYNEQFF; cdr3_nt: TGTGCCAGCAGCGCTGGGACCTCCGTTCCCCACTCCTACAATGAGCAGTTCTTC
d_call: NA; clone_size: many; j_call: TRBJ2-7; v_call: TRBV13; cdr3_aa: CASSSRTLNRYEQYF; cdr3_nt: TGTGCCAGCAGCTCCCGGACCCTCAACCGATACGAGCAGTACTTC
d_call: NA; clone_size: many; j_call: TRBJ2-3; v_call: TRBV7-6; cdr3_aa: CASSLGVTDTQYF; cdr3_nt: TGTGCCAGCAGCTTAGGAGTGACAGATACGCAGTATTTT
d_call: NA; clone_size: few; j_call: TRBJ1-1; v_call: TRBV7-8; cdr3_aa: CASSLDIATEAFF; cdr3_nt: TGTGCCAGCAGCTTAGATATCGCCACTGAAGCTTTCTTT
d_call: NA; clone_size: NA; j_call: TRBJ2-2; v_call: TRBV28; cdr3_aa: CASSSLLKGSGELFF; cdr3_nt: TGTGCCAGCAGTTCCCTTCTCAAGGGTTCCGGGGAGCTGTTTTTT
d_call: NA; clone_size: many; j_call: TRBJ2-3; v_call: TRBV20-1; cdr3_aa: CSAADRLVEADTQYF; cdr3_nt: TGCAGTGCTGCGGACCGACTAGTAGAAGCAGATACGCAGTATTTT
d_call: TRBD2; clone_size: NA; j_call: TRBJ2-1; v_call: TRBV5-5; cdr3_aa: CASSFRSSGSGEQFF; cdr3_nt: TGTGCCAGCAGCTTTAGGTCTAGCGGGAGTGGTGAGCAGTTCTTC
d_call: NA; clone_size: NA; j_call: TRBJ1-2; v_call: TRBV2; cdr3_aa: CASSIRKDYGYTF; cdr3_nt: TGTGCCAGCAGTATCAGGAAAGACTATGGCTACACCTTC
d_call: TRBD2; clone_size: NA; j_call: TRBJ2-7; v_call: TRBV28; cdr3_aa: CASSPGGGVGGAYEQYF; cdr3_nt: TGTGCCAGCAGTCCCGGGGGGGGCGTGGGGGGGGCCTACGAGCAGTACTTC
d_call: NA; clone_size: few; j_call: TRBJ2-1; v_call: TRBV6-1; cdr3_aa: CASIRDFVGNEQFF; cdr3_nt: TGTGCCAGCATTCGGGACTTCGTTGGGAATGAGCAGTTCTTC
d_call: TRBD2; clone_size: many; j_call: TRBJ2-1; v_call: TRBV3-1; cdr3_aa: CASSRTSGSGNEQFF; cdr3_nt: TGTGCCAGCAGCCGTACTAGCGGGAGCGGGAATGAGCAGTTCTTC
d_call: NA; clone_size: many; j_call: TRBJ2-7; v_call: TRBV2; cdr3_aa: CASRYRVSSYEQYF; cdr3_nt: TGTGCCAGCAGGTACAGGGTTAGCTCCTACGAGCAGTACTTC
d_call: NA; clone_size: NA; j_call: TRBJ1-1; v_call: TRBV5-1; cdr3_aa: CASSLGFGQEAFF; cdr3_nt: TGCGCCAGCAGCTTGGGATTCGGACAGGAAGCTTTCTTT
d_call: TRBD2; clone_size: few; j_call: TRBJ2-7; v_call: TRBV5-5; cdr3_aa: CASSLVWASGRSGEQYF; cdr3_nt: TGTGCCAGCAGCTTGGTGTGGGCTAGCGGGAGATCCGGCGAGCAGTACTTC
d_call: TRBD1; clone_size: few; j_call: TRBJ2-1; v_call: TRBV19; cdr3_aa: CASTPVGGPGNEQFF; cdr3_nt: TGTGCCAGTACCCCGGTAGGGGGCCCGGGAAATGAGCAGTTCTTC
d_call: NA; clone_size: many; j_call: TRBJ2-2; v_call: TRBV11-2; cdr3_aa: CASSLGGRNTGELFF; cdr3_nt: TGTGCCAGCAGCTTAGGGGGTCGGAACACCGGGGAGCTGTTTTTT
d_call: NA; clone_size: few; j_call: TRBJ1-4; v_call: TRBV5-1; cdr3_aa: CASSLDGREHEKLFF; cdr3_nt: TGCGCCAGCAGCTTGGATGGGCGTGAGCATGAAAAACTGTTTTTT
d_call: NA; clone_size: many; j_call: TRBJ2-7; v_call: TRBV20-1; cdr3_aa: CSAREGAVGTYEQYF; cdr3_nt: TGCAGTGCTAGAGAGGGGGCCGTCGGGACCTACGAGCAGTACTTC
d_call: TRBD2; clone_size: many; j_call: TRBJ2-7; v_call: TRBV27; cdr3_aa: CASSLKTSGTHEQYF; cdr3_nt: TGTGCCAGCAGTTTAAAGACTAGCGGGACCCACGAGCAGTACTTC
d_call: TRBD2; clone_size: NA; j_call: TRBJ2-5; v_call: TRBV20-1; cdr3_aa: CSARDALAGEETQYF; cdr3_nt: TGCAGTGCTAGAGATGCCCTAGCGGGAGAAGAGACCCAGTACTTC
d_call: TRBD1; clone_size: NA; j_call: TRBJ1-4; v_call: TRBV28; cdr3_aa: CASSLPGTGDEKLFF; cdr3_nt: TGTGCCAGCAGTTTACCCGGGACAGGGGATGAAAAACTGTTTTTT